Shown below are 18 T cell receptor beta chains from a single sample sequenced in a study of breast tumors, draining lymph nodes, adjacent tissues. Axillary draining lymph nodes of breast cancer patients supplied the node samples. TCRdb re-analysed the multiplex PCR reads in MiXCR, keeping a single row per CDR3 protein. The data hold roughly 80,000 distinct CDR3 sequences, with approximately 19% observed a single time. Material: axillary lymph node tissue. The receptor set was obtained from a female donor with breast cancer. Some clones in this sample may be carry-over from other donors' samples.

To note about this clonotype: The junction shows a germline mismatch at one end, possibly a read error. The V and J genes are TRBV10-3 and TRBJ2-1, with 7 positions matching TRBD2. The CDR3 is 15 amino acids. Germline V CDR1 and CDR2: ENHRY, SYGVKD. This chain's CDR3 is CAINSGMADYNKQFF. Here the CDR3 DNA reads TGTGCCATCAACAGCGGGATGGCCGACTACAATAAGCAGTTCTTC.

The chain couples TRBV28 to TRBJ2-1; 13 bases align to TRBD2. The CDR3 consists of 15 residues. Germline values: CDR1 MDHEN, CDR2 SYDVKM. J was trimmed by 6 bases and V by 4 bases; bases with no gene match: 3. The CDR3 DNA follows: TGTGCCAGCAGTTGGGGACTAGCGGGACGCAATGAGCAGTTCTTC. It encodes CASSWGLAGRNEQFF.

This clonotype was seen many times. V gene TRBV6-2 or TRBV6-3 combines with J gene TRBJ1-5, with D possibly being TRBD1 (6 bases). There are 13 residues in the CDR3. Germline V lookup: CDR1 MNHEY, CDR2 SVGEGT. V lost 7 bases and J lost 8, with 15 bases in between. The CDR3 DNA is TGTGCCAGCAAGGGACACTCAGTGGAGCCCCAGCATTTT. Its translation: CASKGHSVEPQHF.

This clonotype has ten or more counts. The genes are TRBV20-1 and TRBJ2-3; 8 nucleotides match TRBD2. CDR3 size: 13 residues. From germline, CDR1 is DFQATT and CDR2 SNEGSKA (reference sequence). The ends lost 6 bases at V and 2 bases at J; junction bases unmatched: 4. The CDR3 DNA sequence: TGCAGTGCCCCGCGGGGGGTCACAGATACGCAGTATTTT. The encoded protein is CSAPRGVTDTQYF.

This clonotype was seen at least ten times. V is TRBV20-1 and J is TRBJ2-5; D uncertain. The CDR3 contains 11 residues. Germline V gene data show CDR1 as DFQATT and CDR2 as SNEGSKA (reference sequence). V lost 3 bases and J lost 4, with 6 bases in between. The CDR3 region is CSARVGETQYF. The CDR3, as DNA: TGCAGTGCTAGGGTGGGAGAGACCCAGTACTTC.

This clonotype was detected ten times or more. CDR3 in amino acids: CASNFGLAGAHEQYF. CDR3 nucleotides: TGTGCCAGCAATTTCGGACTAGCGGGAGCCCACGAGCAGTACTTC. This rearrangement joins TRBV2 to TRBJ2-7, with 13 bases identical to TRBD2. The J segment lost 5 bases and the V segment lost 7 bases, leaving 8 bases of the junction unmatched. The CDR3 has 15 residues. The germline gives CDR1 SNHLY, CDR2 FYNNEI.

The chain is built from TRBV20-1 and TRBJ1-1, with 11 bases aligning to TRBD1. Germline CDR1 is DFQATT and CDR2 is SNEGSKA (reference sequence). V dropped 6 bases and J dropped 5; count of bases not matched to a gene: 8. The CDR3 contains 14 residues. This CDR3 reads CSAHSGTGGTEAFF. The CDR3 DNA follows: TGCAGTGCCCACAGCGGGACAGGGGGTACTGAAGCTTTCTTT.

This clonotype occurred many times. The genes are TRBV19 and TRBJ2-2; TRBD2 is a possible D gene (5 bases). This CDR3 has 13 residues. V was pared by 3 bases and J by 6 bases, with 8 bases between. The germline V gene encodes CDR1 LNHDA and CDR2 SQIVND (reference sequence). The DNA of the CDR3 is TGTGCCAGTAGTATTCTAGCCTCCGGGGAGCTGTTTTTT. This encodes CASSILASGELFF.

This clonotype was observed a few times. This CDR3 reads CASSDGWGSGETQYF. CDR3 nucleotides: TGCGCCAGCAGCGATGGGTGGGGGTCGGGAGAGACCCAGTACTTC. This rearrangement joins TRBV5-1 to TRBJ2-5; D is tentatively TRBD1 or TRBD2 (5 bases each). CDR3 length: 15 amino acids. Trimming pared 4 bases from V and 4 bases from J, leaving 17 bases between. Germline V gene data show CDR1 as SGHRS and CDR2 as YFSETQ. Complete variable domain (other parts from reference TRBV5-1 and TRBJ2-5): KAGVTQTPRYLIKTRGQQVTLSCSPISGHRSVSWYQQTPGQGLQFLFEYFSETQRNKGNFPGRFSGRQFSNSRSEMNVSTLELGDSALYLCASSDGWGSGETQYFGPGTRLLVL.

In its sample, this clonotype was seen many times. The gene calls are TRBV6-4 and TRBJ1-6; D is unclear. This CDR3 spans 13 amino acids. CDR1 is MRHNA, CDR2 SNTAGT, per germline. Trimming shortened V by 2 bases and J by 7 bases, and 6 bases separated the two germline ends. The CDR3 is CASSDGPNSPLHF. The CDR3 DNA follows: TGTGCCAGCAGTGACGGACCCAATTCACCCCTCCACTTT.

This clonotype has ten or more counts. The genes are TRBV20-1 and TRBJ2-1; 8 bases fit TRBD2. The ends lost 2 bases at V and 8 bases at J; junction bases unmatched: 11. Germline V lookup: CDR1 DFQATT, CDR2 SNEGSKA (reference sequence). The CDR3 spans 15 residues. CDR3 region: CSARPRVAGWDEQFF. CDR3 sequence (DNA): TGCAGTGCTAGACCCCGAGTAGCGGGATGGGATGAGCAGTTCTTC.

The chain uses TRBV7-3 and TRBJ2-1, with 13 bases lining up with TRBD2. Germline CDR1 reads SGHTA; CDR2 reads FQGTGA. V shed 6 bases, J shed 6 bases, and the junction held 2 bases outside the gene matches. The CDR3 consists of 14 residues. CDR3 nucleotide sequence: TGTGCCAGCAGTGGACTAGCGGGAGCCAATGAGCAGTTCTTC. It codes for CASSGLAGANEQFF.

V gene TRBV6-6 combines with J gene TRBJ2-6; 10 nucleotides align to TRBD2. With V trimmed by 3 bases and J by 2 bases, 7 bases remained unmatched. The CDR3 is 18 residues long. Germline V gene data show CDR1 as MNHNY and CDR2 as SVGAGI (reference sequence). CDR3 residues: CASSYNPAGGTGANVLTF. In nucleotides, the CDR3 is TGTGCCAGCAGTTATAATCCAGCGGGAGGGACTGGGGCCAACGTCCTGACTTTC.

This clonotype was counted many times. The rearrangement links TRBV6-4 to TRBJ2-1; 7 bases match TRBD1. After removal of 2 bases from V and 8 bases from J, the junction contained 12 bases not matched to a gene. Germline V lookup: CDR1 MRHNA, CDR2 SNTAGT. CDR3 length equals 16 residues. CDR3 DNA: TGTGCCAGCAGTGACCACCTAAATAGACAGGGCTATGAGCAGTTCTTC. Protein sequence: CASSDHLNRQGYEQFF.

This clonotype was detected ten times or more. The chain couples TRBV10-3 to TRBJ2-1, with D possibly TRBD2 on 6 matching bases. CDR3 length equals 11 residues. Germline loops: CDR1 ENHRY, CDR2 SYGVKD. Trimming removed 6 bases at V and 7 bases at J, with 7 bases between. As DNA, the CDR3 is TGTGCCATCAGCCGGGGGAATGAGCAGTTCTTC. Translated: CAISRGNEQFF.

In this sample, this clonotype turned up a few times. The rearrangement uses TRBV3-2 and TRBJ2-7; the table's D gene call, TRBD2, was not cross checked with the DNA. TRBV3-2 is a pseudogene segment. CDR3 size: 18 residues. The CDR3 here is CASSQGGLAGVKWYEQYF. Here the CDR3 DNA reads TGTGCTAGCAGCCAAGGGGGACTAGCGGGAGTAAAGTGGTACGAGCAGTACTTC.

Points on this clonotype: The junction and the germline gene differ at one end; a read error may be behind it. This chain uses TRBV6-2 or TRBV6-3 with TRBJ2-6; no definite D call. The CDR3 is 17 amino acids. Germline V gives CDR1 MNHEY, CDR2 SVGEGT. CDR3 in amino acids: CASGYNKEFSGANVLTF. The CDR3, as DNA: TGTGCCAGCGGTTATAACAAAGAATTCTCTGGGGCCAACGTCCTGACTTTC.

This clonotype was detected a few times. J is TRBJ1-2 and V is TRBV28, with a possible D match to TRBD1 (6 bases). CDR1 MDHEN and CDR2 SYDVKM come from the germline V gene. V was shortened by 1 base and J by 7 bases, with 16 bases between the two germline ends. This CDR3 region has 15 residues. CDR3 coding DNA: TGTGCCAGCAGTTTATCCGGCTCAGGGGAGAGTGGCTACACCTTC. It specifies CASSLSGSGESGYTF.